Following are 5 T cell receptor beta chains from one sample sequenced in a study of cytomegalovirus exposure and HLA in healthy donors. The table came from immunoSEQ multiplex PCR; TCRdb's copy has only in-frame clones and leaves some out. Counted here are 250,000 to 400,000 clones, nearly 90% occurring once; the ten biggest clones make up around 0.88%. Sequencing was carried out using PBMCs. All receptors come from a man aged 25 to 40 in good health and CMV-seronegative.

CDR3 nucleotide sequence: TGTGCCAGCTCACTTCTACCCCCGAGGGGGCGCGACAATGAGCAGTTCTTC. This encodes CASSLLPPRGRDNEQFF. V is TRBV18 and J is TRBJ2-1, with TRBD1 matching 7 bases. There are 17 residues in the CDR3. The J segment lost 5 bases and the V segment lost 4 bases, leaving 14 bases of the junction unmatched. Germline assignment: CDR1 KGHSH and CDR2 LQKENI.

For the CDR3, the DNA is TGTGCCAGCAGCTTAGGATCCGGGACTAGAACCTACGAGCAGTACTTC. It translates to CASSLGSGTRTYEQYF. The V call is TRBV7-2, the J call TRBJ2-7; the match to TRBD2 covers 8 bases. CDR3 length equals 16 residues. The germline gives CDR1 SGHTA, CDR2 FQGNSA. The junction had 7 bases not matched to a gene; V was cut back by 1 base and J by 2 bases.

V is TRBV5-6 and J is TRBJ1-5; D is unresolved. The CDR3 sequence is 15 residues long. CDR1 SGHDT and CDR2 YYEEEE come from the germline V gene. The V end was cut by 1 base, the J end by 3 bases, with 11 bases between. CDR3 bases: TGTGCCAGCAGCTTGACGAGCTCGTCCAATCAGCCCCAGCATTTT. Amino acids: CASSLTSSSNQPQHF.

V gene TRBV6-1 combines with J gene TRBJ1-1; the match to TRBD1 covers 8 bases. This CDR3 is built from 16 residues. In germline, CDR1 is MNHNS, CDR2 SASEGT. J was trimmed by 2 bases and V by 4 bases; bases with no gene match: 9. DNA for the CDR3: TGTGCCAGCAGTGCCCGACAGGGGATGAGAAACACTGAAGCTTTCTTT. Residues: CASSARQGMRNTEAFF.

The J gene is TRBJ1-1, the V gene TRBV4-3, with D unclear. Trimming stripped 0 bases from V and 0 bases from J, with 11 bases between. The germline V gene encodes CDR1 LGHNA and CDR2 YSLEER. CDR3 length equals 16 residues. The CDR3 loop is CASSQDWARMNTEAFF. CDR3 coding DNA: TGCGCCAGCAGCCAAGATTGGGCCAGAATGAACACTGAAGCTTTCTTT.